This record looks at one T cell receptor beta chain sequence and its context. Its antigen is currently unknown. The CDR3 sequence is 16 residues long. The germline V and J ends were trimmed by 3 bases and 0 bases, with 16 bases remaining between them. Germline CDR1 reads SGHDT; CDR2 reads YYEEEE. This sample was taken from a study of cytomegalovirus exposure and HLA in healthy donors. About the study: The approximately 110 validation repertoires used a platform that matched the one used for the approximately 690 first-cohort repertoires, as a later analysis reported. Study-wide results and limits: 150 to 200 TCR beta chains were listed as cytomegalovirus-associated. The classifier, whose performance was assessed in both the original and validation cohorts, reportedly diagnosed cytomegalovirus status with high specificity and sensitivity.

Sequencing used immunoSEQ multiplex PCR; TCRdb keeps in-frame clones, though not all of them. In the table there are some 87,000 clones, approximately 96% of which are singletons. The donors were part of the validation cohort, which consisted of more than 90 subjects and was separate from the first cohort of several hundred subjects. V and J are TRBV5-6 and TRBJ2-7, with D perhaps matching TRBD2 (6 bases). The source of this sequence is a woman aged 18-29 years in good health and CMV-seronegative. Sequencing used PBMCs. CDR3 bases: TGTGCCAGCAGCTACGCTGATAGACTAGGCTCCTACGAGCAGTACTTC. It translates to CASSYADRLGSYEQYF.